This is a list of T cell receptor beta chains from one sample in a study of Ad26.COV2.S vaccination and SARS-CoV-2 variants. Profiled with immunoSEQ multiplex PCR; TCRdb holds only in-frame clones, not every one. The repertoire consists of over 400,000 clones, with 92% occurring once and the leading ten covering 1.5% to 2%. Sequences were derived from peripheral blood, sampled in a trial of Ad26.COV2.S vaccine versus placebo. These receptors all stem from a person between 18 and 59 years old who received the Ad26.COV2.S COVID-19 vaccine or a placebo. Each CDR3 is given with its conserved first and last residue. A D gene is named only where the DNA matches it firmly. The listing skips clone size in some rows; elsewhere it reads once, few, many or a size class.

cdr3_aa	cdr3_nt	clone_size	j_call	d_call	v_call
CASSLYYVGYTF	TGTGCCAGCTCGCTCTACTATGTCGGCTACACCTTC	once	TRBJ1-2	NA	TRBV12-3/TRBV12-4
CAISDFGEGATNEKLFF	TGTGCCATCAGTGACTTTGGGGAGGGGGCAACTAATGAAAAACTGTTTTTT	NA	TRBJ1-4	NA	TRBV10-3
CASSLGSRGTGELFF	TGTGCCAGCAGCTTAGGTTCCCGTGGCACCGGGGAGCTGTTTTTT	NA	TRBJ2-2	NA	TRBV7-2
CASSRTGRAYEQYF	TGTGCCAGCAGCCGCACGGGGAGGGCCTACGAGCAGTACTTC	NA	TRBJ2-7	TRBD2	TRBV6-2/TRBV6-3
CASTKHAGGLQETQYF	TGTGCCAGCACCAAACATGCGGGGGGATTACAAGAGACCCAGTACTTC	NA	TRBJ2-5	TRBD2	TRBV2
CASSLALKGASNEQFF	TGTGCCAGCAGCTTGGCTCTGAAGGGGGCGTCCAATGAGCAGTTCTTC	NA	TRBJ2-1	TRBD1	TRBV5-4
CSVEDPTYTDTQYF	TGCAGCGTTGAAGATCCCACATACACAGATACGCAGTATTTT	NA	TRBJ2-3	NA	TRBV29-1
CASSATGYNEQFF	TGTGCCAGCAGTGCCACAGGCTACAATGAGCAGTTCTTC	NA	TRBJ2-1	NA	TRBV27
CASSAWVGQGTSGGHTGELFF	TGTGCCAGCAGCGCTTGGGTGGGACAGGGGACTAGCGGGGGCCACACCGGGGAGCTGTTTTTT	NA	TRBJ2-2	TRBD2	TRBV9
CASSFEGGAVETQYF	TGTGCCAGCAGTTTTGAAGGGGGTGCGGTGGAGACCCAGTACTTC	NA	TRBJ2-5	NA	TRBV28
CASSQYVVNDQPQHF	TGCGCCAGCAGCCAATATGTAGTGAACGATCAGCCCCAGCATTTT	NA	TRBJ1-5	NA	TRBV4-1
CASTKRKTDNSPLHF	TGTGCCAGCACCAAACGAAAAACTGATAATTCACCCCTCCACTTT	NA	TRBJ1-6	NA	TRBV6-6
CASSLSGGVNEQFF	TGTGCCAGCAGCCTAAGCGGGGGGGTAAATGAGCAGTTCTTC	NA	TRBJ2-1	TRBD2	TRBV3-1/TRBV3-2
CAISESDRSNTEAFF	TGTGCCATCAGTGAGTCGGACAGAAGTAACACTGAAGCTTTCTTT	NA	TRBJ1-1	NA	TRBV10-3
CASSSPGQGHYEQYF	TGTGCCAGCAGCTCGCCGGGACAGGGACACTACGAGCAGTACTTC	NA	TRBJ2-7	TRBD1	TRBV11-2
CASSSASNQPQHF	TGTGCCAGCAGCTCGGCGAGCAATCAGCCCCAGCATTTT	NA	TRBJ1-5	NA	TRBV7-2
CASSPGIRYTEAFF	TGTGCCAGCAGCCCAGGGATTCGGTACACTGAAGCTTTCTTT	NA	TRBJ1-1	NA	TRBV7-2
CSVAYTNTGELFF	TGCAGCGTTGCGTATACGAACACCGGGGAGCTGTTTTTT	NA	TRBJ2-2	NA	TRBV29-1
CASSPGQGGALIYGYTF	TGTGCCAGCAGTCCGGGACAGGGGGGCGCCCTGATCTATGGCTACACCTTC	once	TRBJ1-2	TRBD1	TRBV28
CASSLDRAHSTNEKLFF	TGCGCCAGCAGTCTTGACAGGGCGCATTCAACTAATGAAAAACTGTTTTTT	NA	TRBJ1-4	TRBD1	TRBV4-1
CASSKGQIGTDTQYF	TGCGCCAGCAGTAAAGGACAGATCGGGACAGATACGCAGTATTTT	NA	TRBJ2-3	NA	TRBV10-1
CASSKVRSGANVLTF	TGTGCCAGCAGCAAAGTTCGGTCTGGGGCCAACGTCCTGACTTTC	NA	TRBJ2-6	NA	TRBV21-1
CATSDLSDINYGYTF	TGTGCCACCAGTGATTTGTCCGACATCAACTATGGCTACACCTTC	few	TRBJ1-2	NA	TRBV24-1
CASKKDGLSGNTIYF	TGTGCCAGCAAAAAGGATGGGCTCTCTGGAAACACCATATATTTT	NA	TRBJ1-3	NA	TRBV11-2
CASSTNPGPSYEQYF	TGCGCCAGCAGCACGAACCCGGGACCCAGCTACGAGCAGTACTTC	NA	TRBJ2-7	NA	TRBV5-1
CASSLLQGSSGANVLTF	TGTGCTAGCAGCTTATTACAGGGTAGCTCTGGGGCCAACGTCCTGACTTTC	NA	TRBJ2-6	NA	TRBV7-7
CASRSLDAYEQYF	TGTGCCAGCAGGAGTTTGGACGCCTACGAGCAGTACTTC	NA	TRBJ2-7	NA	TRBV27
CASRPGGTYEQYF	TGTGCCAGCAGACCCGGAGGCACCTACGAGCAGTACTTC	once	TRBJ2-7	NA	TRBV6-5
CASSTGWGNEKLFF	TGTGCCAGCTCAACAGGGTGGGGTAATGAAAAACTGTTTTTT	NA	TRBJ1-4	NA	TRBV18
CASTQRVGDTQYF	TGCGCCAGCACCCAACGAGTTGGAGATACGCAGTATTTT	NA	TRBJ2-3	NA	TRBV4-1
CASSPGLAGTYNEQFF	TGTGCCAGCAGCCCGGGACTAGCGGGAACCTACAATGAGCAGTTCTTC	NA	TRBJ2-1	TRBD2	TRBV5-8
CASSQTGTGNTEAFF	TGCGCCAGCAGCCAAACCGGGACAGGGAACACTGAAGCTTTCTTT	once	TRBJ1-1	TRBD1	TRBV5-1
CASSPTGRNYEQYF	TGTGCCAGCAGCCCAACGGGACGGAACTACGAGCAGTACTTC	NA	TRBJ2-7	NA	TRBV6-5
CASSLWTGDTEAFF	TGTGCCAGCAGTTTATGGACAGGGGACACTGAAGCTTTCTTT	NA	TRBJ1-1	TRBD1	TRBV27
CASSLSNRGYQPQHF	TGTGCCAGCAGTTTATCGAACAGGGGGTACCAGCCCCAGCATTTT	NA	TRBJ1-5	TRBD1	TRBV27
CASSIKGLADGYNEQFF	TGTGCCAGCAGCATAAAGGGACTAGCGGACGGCTACAATGAGCAGTTCTTC	NA	TRBJ2-1	TRBD2	TRBV3-1/TRBV3-2
CASSTGRDLGYNSPLHF	TGTGCCAGTAGTACCGGCCGGGATTTAGGCTATAATTCACCCCTCCACTTT	NA	TRBJ1-6	NA	TRBV19
CASSQKGLAEQYQETQYF	TGCGCCAGCAGCCAAAAGGGACTAGCGGAGCAATACCAAGAGACCCAGTACTTC	NA	TRBJ2-5	TRBD2	TRBV4-1
CASSQEVGGLHEKLFF	TGCGCCAGCAGCCAAGAAGTAGGGGGGCTTCATGAAAAACTGTTTTTT	NA	TRBJ1-4	NA	TRBV4-1
CAISESMGEGQPQHF	TGTGCCATCAGTGAGTCGATGGGGGAGGGTCAGCCCCAGCATTTT	NA	TRBJ1-5	NA	TRBV10-3
CASTPWELAGGLQETQYF	TGTGCCAGCACCCCATGGGAACTAGCGGGGGGATTGCAAGAGACCCAGTACTTC	once	TRBJ2-5	TRBD2	TRBV25-1